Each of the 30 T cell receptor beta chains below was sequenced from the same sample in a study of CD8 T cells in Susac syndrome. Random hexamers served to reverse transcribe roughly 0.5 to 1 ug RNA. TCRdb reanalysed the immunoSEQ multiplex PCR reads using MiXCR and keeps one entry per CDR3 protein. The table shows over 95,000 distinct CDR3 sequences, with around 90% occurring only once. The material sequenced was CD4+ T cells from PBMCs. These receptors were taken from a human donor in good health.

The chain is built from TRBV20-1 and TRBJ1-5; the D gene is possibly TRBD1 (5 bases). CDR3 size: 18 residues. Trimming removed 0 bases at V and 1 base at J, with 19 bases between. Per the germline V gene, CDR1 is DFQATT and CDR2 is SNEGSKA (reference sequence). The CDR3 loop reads CSARESGASGWSNQPQHF. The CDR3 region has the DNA TGCAGTGCTAGAGAGAGTGGGGCCTCGGGATGGAGCAATCAGCCCCAGCATTTT.

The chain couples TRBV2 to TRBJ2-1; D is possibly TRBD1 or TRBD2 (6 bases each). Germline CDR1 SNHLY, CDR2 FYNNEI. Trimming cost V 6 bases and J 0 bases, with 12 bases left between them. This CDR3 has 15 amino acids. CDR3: CASRRGDSSYNEQFF. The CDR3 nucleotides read TGTGCCAGCAGGAGGGGGGATAGCTCCTACAATGAGCAGTTCTTC.

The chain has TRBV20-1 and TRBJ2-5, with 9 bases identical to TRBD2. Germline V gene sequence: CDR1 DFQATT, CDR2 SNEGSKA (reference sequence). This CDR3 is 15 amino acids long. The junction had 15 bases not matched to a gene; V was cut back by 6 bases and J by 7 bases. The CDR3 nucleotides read TGCAGTGCCCTTGCCCCTAGCGGGAAGTTGGCGACCCAGTACTTC. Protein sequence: CSALAPSGKLATQYF.

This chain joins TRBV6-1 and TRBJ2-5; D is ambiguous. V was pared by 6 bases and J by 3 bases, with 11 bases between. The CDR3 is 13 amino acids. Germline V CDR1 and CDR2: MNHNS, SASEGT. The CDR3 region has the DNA TGTGCCAGCAGCCCAAGGCCTAAAGAGACCCAGTACTTC. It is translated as CASSPRPKETQYF.

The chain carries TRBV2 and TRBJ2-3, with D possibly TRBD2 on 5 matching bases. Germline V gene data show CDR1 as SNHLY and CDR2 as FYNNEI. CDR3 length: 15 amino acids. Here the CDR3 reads CVVLGDSERSDTQYF. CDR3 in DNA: TGTGTTGTCTTGGGTGATAGCGAACGTTCAGATACGCAGTATTTT. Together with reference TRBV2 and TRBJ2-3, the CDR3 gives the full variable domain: EPEVTQTPSHQVTQMGQEVILRCVPISNHLYFYWYRQILGQKVEFLVSFYNNEISEKSEIFDDQFSVERPDGSNFTLKIRSTKLEDSAMYFCVVLGDSERSDTQYFGPGTRLTVL.

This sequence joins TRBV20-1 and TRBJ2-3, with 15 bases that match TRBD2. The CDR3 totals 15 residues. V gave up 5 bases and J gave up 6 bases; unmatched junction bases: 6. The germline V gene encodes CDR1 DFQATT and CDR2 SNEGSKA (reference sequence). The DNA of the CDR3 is TGCAGTGCTCGGACTAGCGGGGGGGCCAGTGATACGCAGTATTTT. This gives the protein CSARTSGGASDTQYF.

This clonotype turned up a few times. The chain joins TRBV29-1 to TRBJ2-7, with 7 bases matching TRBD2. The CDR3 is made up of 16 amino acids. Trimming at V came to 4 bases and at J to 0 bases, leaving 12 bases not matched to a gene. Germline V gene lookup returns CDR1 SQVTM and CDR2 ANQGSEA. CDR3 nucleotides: TGCAGCGTTGGAGTATTAGCGGGTGCAAGCTCCTACGAGCAGTACTTC. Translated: CSVGVLAGASSYEQYF.

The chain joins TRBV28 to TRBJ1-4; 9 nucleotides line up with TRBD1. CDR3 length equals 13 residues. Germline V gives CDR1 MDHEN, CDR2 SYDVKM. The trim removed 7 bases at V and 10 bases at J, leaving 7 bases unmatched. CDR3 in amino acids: CASNPGQGIKLFF. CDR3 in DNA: TGTGCCAGCAATCCGGGACAGGGAATAAAACTGTTTTTT.

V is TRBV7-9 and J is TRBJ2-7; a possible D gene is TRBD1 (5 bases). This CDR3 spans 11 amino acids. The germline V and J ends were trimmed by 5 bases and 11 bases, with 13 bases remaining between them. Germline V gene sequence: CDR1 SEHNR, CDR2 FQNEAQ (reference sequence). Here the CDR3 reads CASSPDSLEYF. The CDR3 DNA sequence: TGTGCCAGCAGCCCAGACAGCTTGGAGTACTTC.

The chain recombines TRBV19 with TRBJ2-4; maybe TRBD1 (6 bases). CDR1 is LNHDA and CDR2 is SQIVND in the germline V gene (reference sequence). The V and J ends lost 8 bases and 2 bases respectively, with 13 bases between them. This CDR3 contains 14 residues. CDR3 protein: CASAGELTKNIQYF. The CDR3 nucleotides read TGTGCCAGTGCAGGGGAGTTAACCAAAAACATTCAGTACTTC.

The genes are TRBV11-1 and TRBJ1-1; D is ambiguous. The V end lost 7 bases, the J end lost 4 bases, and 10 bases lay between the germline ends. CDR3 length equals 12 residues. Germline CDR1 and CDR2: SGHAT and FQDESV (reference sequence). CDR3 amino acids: CASNLGSTEAFF. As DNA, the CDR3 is TGTGCCAGCAACTTGGGTAGCACTGAAGCTTTCTTT.

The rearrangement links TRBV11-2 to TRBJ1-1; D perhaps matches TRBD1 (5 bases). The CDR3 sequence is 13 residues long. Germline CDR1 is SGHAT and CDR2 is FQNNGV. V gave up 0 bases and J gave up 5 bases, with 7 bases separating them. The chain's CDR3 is CASSLDQGTEAFF. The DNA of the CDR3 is TGTGCCAGCAGCTTAGACCAGGGTACTGAAGCTTTCTTT.

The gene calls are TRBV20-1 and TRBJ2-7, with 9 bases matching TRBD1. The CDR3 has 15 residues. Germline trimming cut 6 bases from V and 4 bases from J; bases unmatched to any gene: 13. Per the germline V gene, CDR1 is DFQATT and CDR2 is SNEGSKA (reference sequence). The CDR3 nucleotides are TGCAGTGCCGAACGTCCCACAGGGGGCGGTTACGAGCAGTACTTC. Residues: CSAERPTGGGYEQYF.

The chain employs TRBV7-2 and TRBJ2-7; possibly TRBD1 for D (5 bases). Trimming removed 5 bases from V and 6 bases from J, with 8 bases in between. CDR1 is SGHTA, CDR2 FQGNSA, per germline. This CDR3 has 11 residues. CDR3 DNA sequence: TGTGCCAGCAGCCAAGGGGCCGAGCAGTACTTC. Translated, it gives CASSQGAEQYF.

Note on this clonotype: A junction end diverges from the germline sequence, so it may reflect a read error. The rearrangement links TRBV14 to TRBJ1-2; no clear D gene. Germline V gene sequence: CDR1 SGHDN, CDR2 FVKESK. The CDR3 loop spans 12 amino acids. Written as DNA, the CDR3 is TGTGCCAGCAGCCTTATTAACGATGGCTACACCTTC. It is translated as CASSLINDGYTF.

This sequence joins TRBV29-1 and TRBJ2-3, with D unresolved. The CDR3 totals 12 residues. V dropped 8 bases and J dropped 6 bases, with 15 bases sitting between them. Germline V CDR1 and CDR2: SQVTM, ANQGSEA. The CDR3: CSSNPPSDTQYF. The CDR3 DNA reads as TGCAGCTCCAACCCCCCTTCGGATACGCAGTATTTT.

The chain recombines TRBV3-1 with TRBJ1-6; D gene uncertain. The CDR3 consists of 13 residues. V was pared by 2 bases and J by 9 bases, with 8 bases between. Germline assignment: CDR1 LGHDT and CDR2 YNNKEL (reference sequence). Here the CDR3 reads CASSQRTISPLHF. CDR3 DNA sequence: TGTGCCAGCAGCCAACGGACCATTTCACCCCTCCACTTT. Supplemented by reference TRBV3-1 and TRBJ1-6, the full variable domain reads DTAVSQTPKYLVTQMGNDKSIKCEQNLGHDTMYWYKQDSKKFLKIMFSYNNKELIINETVPNRFSPKSPDKAHLNLHINSLELGDSAVYFCASSQRTISPLHFGNGTRLTVT.

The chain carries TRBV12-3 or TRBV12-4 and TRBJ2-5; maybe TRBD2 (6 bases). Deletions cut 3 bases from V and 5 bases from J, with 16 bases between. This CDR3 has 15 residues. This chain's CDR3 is CASSFMEGLGETQYF. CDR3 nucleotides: TGTGCCAGCAGTTTTATGGAGGGGTTGGGGGAGACCCAGTACTTC.

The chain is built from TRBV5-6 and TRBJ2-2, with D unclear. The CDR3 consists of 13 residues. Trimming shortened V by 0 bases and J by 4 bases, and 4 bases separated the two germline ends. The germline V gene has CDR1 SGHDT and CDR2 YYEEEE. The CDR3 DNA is TGTGCCAGCAGCTTGGCAGCCACCGGGGAGCTGTTTTTT. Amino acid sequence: CASSLAATGELFF. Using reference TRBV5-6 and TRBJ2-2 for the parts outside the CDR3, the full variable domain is DAGVTQSPTHLIKTRGQQVTLRCSPKSGHDTVSWYQQALGQGPQFIFQYYEEEERQRGNFPDRFSGHQFPNYSSELNVNALLLGDSALYLCASSLAATGELFFGEGSRLTVL.

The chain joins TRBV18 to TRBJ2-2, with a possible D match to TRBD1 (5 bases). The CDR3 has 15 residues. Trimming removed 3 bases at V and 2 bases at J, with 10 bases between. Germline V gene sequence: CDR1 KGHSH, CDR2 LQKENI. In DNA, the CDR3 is TGTGCCAGCTCACCTGGGGCAGGAAACACCGGGGAGCTGTTTTTT. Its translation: CASSPGAGNTGELFF.

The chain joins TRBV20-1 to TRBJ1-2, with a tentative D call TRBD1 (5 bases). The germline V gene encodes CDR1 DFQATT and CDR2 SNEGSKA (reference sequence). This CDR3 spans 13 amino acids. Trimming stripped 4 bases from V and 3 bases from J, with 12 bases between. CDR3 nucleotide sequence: TGCAGTGCTATTGGACGGGGCGACTATGGCTACACCTTC. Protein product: CSAIGRGDYGYTF.

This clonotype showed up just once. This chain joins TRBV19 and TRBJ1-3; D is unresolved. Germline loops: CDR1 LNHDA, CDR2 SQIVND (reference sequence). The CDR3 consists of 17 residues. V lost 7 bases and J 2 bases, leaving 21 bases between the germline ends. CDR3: CASTPTLREATGNTIYF. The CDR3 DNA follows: TGTGCCAGTACCCCTACCCTGCGGGAGGCTACTGGAAACACCATATATTTT.

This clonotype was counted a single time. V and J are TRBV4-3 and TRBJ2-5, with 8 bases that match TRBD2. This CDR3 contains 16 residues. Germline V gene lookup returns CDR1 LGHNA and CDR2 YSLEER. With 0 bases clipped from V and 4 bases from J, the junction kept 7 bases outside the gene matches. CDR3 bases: TGCGCCAGCAGCCAAGATACGGGAGGGCCGAGAGAGACCCAGTACTTC. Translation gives CASSQDTGGPRETQYF.

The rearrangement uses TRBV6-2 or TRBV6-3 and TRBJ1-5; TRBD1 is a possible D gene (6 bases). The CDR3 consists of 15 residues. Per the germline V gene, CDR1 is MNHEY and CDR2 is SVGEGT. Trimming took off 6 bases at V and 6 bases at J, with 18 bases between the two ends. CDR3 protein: CASSHTGIVTQPQHF. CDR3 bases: TGTGCCAGCAGCCATACAGGGATAGTTACTCAGCCCCAGCATTTT.

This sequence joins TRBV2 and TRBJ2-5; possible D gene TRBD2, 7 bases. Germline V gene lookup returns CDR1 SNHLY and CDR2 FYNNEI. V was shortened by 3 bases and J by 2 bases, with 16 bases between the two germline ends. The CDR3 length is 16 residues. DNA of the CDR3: TGTGCCAGCAGTGAGGGGGGGGGCGCTAATCAAGAGACCCAGTACTTC. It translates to CASSEGGGANQETQYF.

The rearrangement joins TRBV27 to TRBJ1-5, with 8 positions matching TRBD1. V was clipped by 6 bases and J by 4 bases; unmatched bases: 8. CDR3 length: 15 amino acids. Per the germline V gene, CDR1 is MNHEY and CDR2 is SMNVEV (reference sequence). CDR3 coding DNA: TGTGCCAGCAGAGACGACAGGGGTAAAAATCAGCCCCAGCATTTT. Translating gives CASRDDRGKNQPQHF.

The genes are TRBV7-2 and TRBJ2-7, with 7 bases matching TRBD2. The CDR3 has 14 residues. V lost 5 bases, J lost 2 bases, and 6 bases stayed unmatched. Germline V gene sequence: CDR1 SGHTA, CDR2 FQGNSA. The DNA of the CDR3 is TGTGCCAGCAGCGCATCTAGCGGTGCCTACGAGCAGTACTTC. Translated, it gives CASSASSGAYEQYF.

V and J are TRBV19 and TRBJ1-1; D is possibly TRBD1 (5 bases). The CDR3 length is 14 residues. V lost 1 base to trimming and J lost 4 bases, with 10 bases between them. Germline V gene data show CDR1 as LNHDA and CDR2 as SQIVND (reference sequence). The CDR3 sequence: CASSIVLGGTEAFF. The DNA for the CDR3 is TGTGCCAGTAGTATAGTTTTGGGGGGCACTGAAGCTTTCTTT.

The CDR3 loop is CSARDPGQGWGNTQYF. The CDR3 nucleotides are TGCAGTGCTAGAGATCCGGGACAGGGGTGGGGGAATACGCAGTATTTT. This rearrangement joins TRBV20-1 to TRBJ2-3; TRBD1 agrees at 10 bases. CDR3 length: 16 amino acids. V trimming: 0 bases; J trimming: 7 bases; junction bases outside the gene matches: 10. CDR1 DFQATT and CDR2 SNEGSKA come from the germline V gene (reference sequence).

The CDR3 loop reads CASSQETAFENYEQYF. The CDR3 coding sequence is TGCGCCAGCAGCCAAGAGACAGCCTTCGAAAACTACGAGCAGTACTTC. The gene calls are TRBV4-1 and TRBJ2-7; weak D call: TRBD1 (5 bases). CDR3 length: 16 amino acids. Trimming took 0 bases from V and 3 from J, leaving 15 bases between them. CDR1 is MGHRA and CDR2 is YSYEKL in the germline V gene.